The clone carrying this T cell receptor beta chain was seen a handful of times. This CDR3 region has 14 residues. Trimming at V came to 4 bases and at J to 3 bases, leaving 4 bases not matched to a gene. Germline V gene data show CDR1 as SGHRS and CDR2 as YFSETQ. 60 Vbeta and 13 Jbeta primers were used in PCR. The assay was immunoSEQ multiplex PCR, and TCRdb's table has in-frame clones only and misses some. The table has 150,000 to 250,000 clones, 70% to 80% seen once; the top ten hold approximately 4%. This record comes from a study of cytomegalovirus exposure and HLA in healthy donors. The rearrangement uses TRBV5-1 and TRBJ1-2; 9 positions match TRBD1. The material sequenced was PBMCs. The sequence was obtained from a woman in her thirties in good health and CMV-seropositive. The CDR3 nucleotides are TGCGCCAGCAGCGAACAGGGGGCAGACTATGGCTACACCTTC. Protein product: CASSEQGADYGYTF.